This T cell receptor beta chain originates from a study of shared clonotypes between healthy human individuals. At the level of the study: CD8 memory received one plate per donor, CD8 naive two, CD4 memory three and CD4 naive three.

Samples underwent the assay at deep level. The method was immunoSEQ multiplex PCR; TCRdb's version includes in-frame clones alone and lacks a portion of them. The table includes hundreds of thousands of clones, roughly 96% detected once. It was CD45RO-negative cells, positively selected for CCR7, that made up naive CD8 cells, with terminally differentiated effector memory CD45RA+ cells excluded. Sequencing input: naive CD8+ T cells sorted from blood. The clonotype originates from a woman in her thirties in good health.

The CDR3 sequence is CASRGTSGSLREQYF. CDR3 nucleotide sequence: TGTGCCAGCAGGGGGACTAGCGGGAGTTTACGGGAGCAGTACTTC. V and J are TRBV2 and TRBJ2-7, with 14 nucleotides matching TRBD2. Trimming removed 6 bases from V and 7 bases from J; junction bases left unmatched: 8. The germline V gene encodes CDR1 SNHLY and CDR2 FYNNEI. The length of the CDR3 is 15 residues.